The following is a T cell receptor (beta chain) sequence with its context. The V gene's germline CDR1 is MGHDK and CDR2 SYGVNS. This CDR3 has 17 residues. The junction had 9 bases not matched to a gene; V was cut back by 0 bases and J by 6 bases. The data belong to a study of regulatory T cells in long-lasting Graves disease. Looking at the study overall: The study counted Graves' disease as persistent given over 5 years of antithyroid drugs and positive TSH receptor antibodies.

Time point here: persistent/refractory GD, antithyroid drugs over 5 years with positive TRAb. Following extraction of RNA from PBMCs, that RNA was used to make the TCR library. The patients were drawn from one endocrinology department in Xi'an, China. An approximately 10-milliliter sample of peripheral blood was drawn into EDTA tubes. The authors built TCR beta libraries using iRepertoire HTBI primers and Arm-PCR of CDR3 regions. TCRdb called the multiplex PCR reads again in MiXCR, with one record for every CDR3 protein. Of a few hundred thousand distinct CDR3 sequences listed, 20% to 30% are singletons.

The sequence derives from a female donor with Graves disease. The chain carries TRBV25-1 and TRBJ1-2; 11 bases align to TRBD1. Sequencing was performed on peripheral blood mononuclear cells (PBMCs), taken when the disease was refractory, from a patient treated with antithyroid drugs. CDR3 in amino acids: CASSEYGGRTGGNGYTF. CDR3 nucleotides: TGTGCCAGCAGTGAATATGGTGGCCGGACAGGGGGCAATGGCTACACCTTC.